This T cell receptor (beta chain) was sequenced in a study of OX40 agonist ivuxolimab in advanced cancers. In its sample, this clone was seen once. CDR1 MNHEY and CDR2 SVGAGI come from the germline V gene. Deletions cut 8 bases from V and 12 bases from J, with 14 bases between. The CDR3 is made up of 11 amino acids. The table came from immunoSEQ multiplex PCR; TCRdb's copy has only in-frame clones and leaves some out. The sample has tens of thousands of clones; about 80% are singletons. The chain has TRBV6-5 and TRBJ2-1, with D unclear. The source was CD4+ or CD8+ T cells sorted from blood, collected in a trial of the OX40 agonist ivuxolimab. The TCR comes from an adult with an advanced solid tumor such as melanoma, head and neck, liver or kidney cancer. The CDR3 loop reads CASGTGIVQFF. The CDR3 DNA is TGTGCCAGCGGTACTGGGATTGTGCAGTTCTTC.